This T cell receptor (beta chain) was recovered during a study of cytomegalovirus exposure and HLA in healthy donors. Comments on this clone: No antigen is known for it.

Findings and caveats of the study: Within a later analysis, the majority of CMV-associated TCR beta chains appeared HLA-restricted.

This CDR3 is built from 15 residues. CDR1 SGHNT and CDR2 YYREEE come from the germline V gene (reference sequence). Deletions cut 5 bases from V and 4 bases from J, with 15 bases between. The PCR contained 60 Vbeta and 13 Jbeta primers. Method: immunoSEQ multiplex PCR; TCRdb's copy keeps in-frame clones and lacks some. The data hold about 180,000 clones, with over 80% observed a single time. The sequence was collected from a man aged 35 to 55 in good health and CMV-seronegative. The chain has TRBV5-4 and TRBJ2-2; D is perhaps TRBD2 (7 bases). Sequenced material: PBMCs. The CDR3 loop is CASRLGGASTGELFF. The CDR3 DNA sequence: TGTGCCAGCAGACTGGGGGGGGCAAGCACCGGGGAGCTGTTTTTT.